This section outlines one TCR beta chain sequence together with its context. The V gene's germline CDR1 is GTSNPN and CDR2 SVGIG (reference sequence). V lost 8 bases and J lost 0, with 11 bases in between. The CDR3 loop spans 13 amino acids. These data are taken from a study of blood T cell repertoires in COVID-19. Within 2 weeks before study entry, exposed participants met a COVID-19 case. Method: immunoSEQ multiplex PCR; TCRdb's copy keeps in-frame clones and lacks some. This repertoire shows around 320,000 clones, over 85% found once; its top ten account for approximately 2.9%. This chain connects TRBV30 to TRBJ1-3; TRBD1 is a possible D gene (5 bases). The sample was PBMCs or T cells enriched from blood (not recorded which). The TCR comes from a woman aged 50 to 60 who had been exposed to COVID-19. The CDR3 is CATRGNSGNTIYF. CDR3 nucleotides: TGTGCCACCCGGGGGAACTCTGGAAACACCATATATTTT. Combining the CDR3 with reference TRBV30 and TRBJ1-3 gives the whole variable domain SQTIHQWPATLVQPVGSPLSLECTVEGTSNPNLYWYRQAAGRGLQLLFYSVGIGQISSEVPQNLSASRPQDRQFILSSKKLLLSDSGFYLCATRGNSGNTIYFGEGSWLTVV.